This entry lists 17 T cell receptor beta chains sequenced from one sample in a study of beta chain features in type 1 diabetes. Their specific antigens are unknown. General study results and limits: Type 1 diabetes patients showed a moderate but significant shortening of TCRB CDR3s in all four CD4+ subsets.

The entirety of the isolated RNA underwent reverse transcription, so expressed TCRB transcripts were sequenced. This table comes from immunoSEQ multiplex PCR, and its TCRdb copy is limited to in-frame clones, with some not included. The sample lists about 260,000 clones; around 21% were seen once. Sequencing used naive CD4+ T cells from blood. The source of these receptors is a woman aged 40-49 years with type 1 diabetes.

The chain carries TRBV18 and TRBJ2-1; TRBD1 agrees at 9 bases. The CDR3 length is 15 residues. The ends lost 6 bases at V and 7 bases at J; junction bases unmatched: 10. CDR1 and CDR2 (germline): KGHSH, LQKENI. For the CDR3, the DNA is TGTGCCAGCTCCCGTCAACAGGGGGCGGCTAATGAGCAGTTCTTC. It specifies CASSRQQGAANEQFF.

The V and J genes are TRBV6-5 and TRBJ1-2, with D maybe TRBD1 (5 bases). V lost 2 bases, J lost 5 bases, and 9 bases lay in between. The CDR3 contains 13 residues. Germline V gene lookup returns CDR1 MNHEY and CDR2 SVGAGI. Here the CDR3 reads CASSYQDSYGYTF. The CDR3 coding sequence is TGTGCCAGCAGTTACCAAGACAGTTATGGCTACACCTTC.

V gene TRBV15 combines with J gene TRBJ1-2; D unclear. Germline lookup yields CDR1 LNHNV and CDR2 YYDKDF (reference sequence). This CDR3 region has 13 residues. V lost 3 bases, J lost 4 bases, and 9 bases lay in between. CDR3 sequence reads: CATSREASYGYTF. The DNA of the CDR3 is TGTGCCACCAGCAGGGAGGCATCCTATGGCTACACCTTC.

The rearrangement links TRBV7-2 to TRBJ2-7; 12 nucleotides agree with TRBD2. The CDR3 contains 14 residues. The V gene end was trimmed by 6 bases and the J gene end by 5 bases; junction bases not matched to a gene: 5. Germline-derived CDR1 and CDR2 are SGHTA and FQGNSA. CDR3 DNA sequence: TGTGCCAGCAGACAGACTAGCGGGAGAGACGAGCAGTACTTC. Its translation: CASRQTSGRDEQYF.

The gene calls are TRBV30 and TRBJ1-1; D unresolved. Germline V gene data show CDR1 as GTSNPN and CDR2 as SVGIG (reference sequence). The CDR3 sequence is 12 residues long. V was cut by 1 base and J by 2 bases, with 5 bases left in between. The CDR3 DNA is TGTGCCTGGAGTGACTCCAACACTGAAGCTTTCTTT. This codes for CAWSDSNTEAFF.

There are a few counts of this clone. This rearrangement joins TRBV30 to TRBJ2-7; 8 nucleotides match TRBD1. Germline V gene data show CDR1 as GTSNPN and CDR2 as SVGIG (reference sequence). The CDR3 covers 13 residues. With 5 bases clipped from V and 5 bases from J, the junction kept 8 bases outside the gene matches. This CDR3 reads CAWGQGRNDEQYF. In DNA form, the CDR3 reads TGTGCCTGGGGACAGGGAAGGAATGACGAGCAGTACTTC. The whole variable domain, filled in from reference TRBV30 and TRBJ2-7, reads SQTIHQWPATLVQPVGSPLSLECTVEGTSNPNLYWYRQAAGRGLQLLFYSVGIGQISSEVPQNLSASRPQDRQFILSSKKLLLSDSGFYLCAWGQGRNDEQYFGPGTRLTVT.

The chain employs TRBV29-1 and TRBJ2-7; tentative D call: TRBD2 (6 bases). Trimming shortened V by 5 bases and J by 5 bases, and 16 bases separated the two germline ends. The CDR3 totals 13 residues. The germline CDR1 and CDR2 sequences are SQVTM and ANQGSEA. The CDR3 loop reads CSVWEVNLNEQYF. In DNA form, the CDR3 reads TGCAGCGTTTGGGAGGTTAATTTAAACGAGCAGTACTTC.

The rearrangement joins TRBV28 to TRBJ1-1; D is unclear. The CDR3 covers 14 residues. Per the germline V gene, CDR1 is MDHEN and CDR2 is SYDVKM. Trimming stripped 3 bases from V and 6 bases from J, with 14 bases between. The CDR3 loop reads CASSFGLRASEAFF. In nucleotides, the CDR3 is TGTGCCAGCAGTTTTGGCTTGCGAGCGTCTGAAGCTTTCTTT.

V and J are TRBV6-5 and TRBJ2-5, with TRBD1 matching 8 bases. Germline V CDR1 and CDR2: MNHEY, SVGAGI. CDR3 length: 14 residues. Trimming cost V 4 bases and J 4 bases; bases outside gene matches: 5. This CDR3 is CASSSRQGLETQYF. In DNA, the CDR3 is TGTGCCAGCAGTTCACGACAGGGGTTAGAGACCCAGTACTTC.

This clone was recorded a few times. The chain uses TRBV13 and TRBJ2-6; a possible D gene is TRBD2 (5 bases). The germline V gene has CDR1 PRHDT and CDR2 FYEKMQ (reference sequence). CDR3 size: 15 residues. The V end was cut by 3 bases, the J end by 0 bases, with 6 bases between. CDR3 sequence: CASSFAGSGANVLTF. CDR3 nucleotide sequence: TGTGCCAGCAGCTTTGCGGGCTCTGGGGCCAACGTCCTGACTTTC.

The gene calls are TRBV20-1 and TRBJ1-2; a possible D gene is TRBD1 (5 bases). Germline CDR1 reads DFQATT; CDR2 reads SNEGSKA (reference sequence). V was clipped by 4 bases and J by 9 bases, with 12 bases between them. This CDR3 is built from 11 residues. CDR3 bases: TGCAGTGCTACATTCAGGGCGAGCTACACCTTC. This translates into CSATFRASYTF.

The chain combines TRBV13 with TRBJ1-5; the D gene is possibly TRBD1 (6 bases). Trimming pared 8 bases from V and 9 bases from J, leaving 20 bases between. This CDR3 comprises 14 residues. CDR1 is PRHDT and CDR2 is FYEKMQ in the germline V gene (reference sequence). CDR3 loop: CASRDGQFSGPQHF. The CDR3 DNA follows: TGTGCCAGCCGGGACGGACAGTTTTCAGGGCCCCAGCATTTT.

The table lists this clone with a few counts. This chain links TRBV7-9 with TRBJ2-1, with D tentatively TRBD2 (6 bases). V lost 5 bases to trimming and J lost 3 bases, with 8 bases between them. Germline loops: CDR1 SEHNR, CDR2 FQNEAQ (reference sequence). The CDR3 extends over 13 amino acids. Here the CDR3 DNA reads TGTGCCAGCAGCCCGACTAGCTACAATGAGCAGTTCTTC. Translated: CASSPTSYNEQFF. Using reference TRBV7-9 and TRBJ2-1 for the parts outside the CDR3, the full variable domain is DTGVSQNPRHKITKRGQNVTFRCDPISEHNRLYWYRQTLGQGPEFLTYFQNEAQLEKSRLLSDRFSAERPKGSFSTLEIQRTEQGDSAMYLCASSPTSYNEQFFGPGTRLTVL.

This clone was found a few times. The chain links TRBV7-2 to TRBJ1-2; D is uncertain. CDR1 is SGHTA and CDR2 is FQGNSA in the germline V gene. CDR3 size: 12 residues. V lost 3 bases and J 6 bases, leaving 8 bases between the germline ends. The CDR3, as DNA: TGTGCCAGCAGCTTTTATGAGAATGGCTACACCTTC. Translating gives CASSFYENGYTF.

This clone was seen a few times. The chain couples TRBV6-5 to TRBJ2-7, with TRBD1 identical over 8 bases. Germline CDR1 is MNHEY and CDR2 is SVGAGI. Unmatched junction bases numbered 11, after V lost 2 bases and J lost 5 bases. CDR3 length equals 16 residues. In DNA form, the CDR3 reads TGTGCCAGCAGTTACCGTCGGGACAGGTCGAAGCACGAGCAGTACTTC. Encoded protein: CASSYRRDRSKHEQYF.

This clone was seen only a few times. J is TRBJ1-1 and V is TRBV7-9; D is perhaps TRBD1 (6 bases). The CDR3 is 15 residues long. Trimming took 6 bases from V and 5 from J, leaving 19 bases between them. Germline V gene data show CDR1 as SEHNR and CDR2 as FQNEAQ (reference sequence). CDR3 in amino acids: CASRTTGGAGTEAFF. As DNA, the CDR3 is TGTGCCAGCAGGACCACGGGGGGCGCGGGGACTGAAGCTTTCTTT.

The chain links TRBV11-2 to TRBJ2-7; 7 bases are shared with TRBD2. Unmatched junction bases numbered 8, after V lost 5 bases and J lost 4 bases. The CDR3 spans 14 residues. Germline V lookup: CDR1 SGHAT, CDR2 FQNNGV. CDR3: CASSGRGVRYEQYF. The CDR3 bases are TGTGCCAGCAGCGGCCGGGGGGTGCGGTACGAGCAGTACTTC.